Below are 29 T cell receptor beta chains sequenced from a single sample in a study of shared clonotypes between healthy human individuals. Method: immunoSEQ multiplex PCR; TCRdb's copy keeps in-frame clones and lacks some. The sample shows some 450,000 clones, roughly 80% of them seen only once. Sequenced: PBMCs. The receptors derive from a woman aged 40 to 55 in good health. Some clones in this sample may be carry-over from other donors' samples.

About this clone: A read error may account for a junction end that differs from germline. This sequence joins TRBV18 and TRBJ2-1; 13 nucleotides align to TRBD2. CDR3 size: 15 residues. Germline loops: CDR1 KGHSH, CDR2 LQKENI. CDR3 DNA sequence: TGTGCCAGCTCACCCGAATTACTAGCGGGAGGGCCGTCGATCTTC. Translated: CASSPELLAGGPSIF. Full variable domain (outside the CDR3, taken from reference TRBV18 and TRBJ2-1): NAGVMQNPRHLVRRRGQEARLRCSPMKGHSHVYWYRQLPEEGLKFMVYLQKENIIDESGMPKERFSAEFPKEGPSILRIQQVVRGDSAAYFCASSPELLAGGPSIFGPGTRLTVL.

The chain employs TRBV5-1 and TRBJ2-7, with TRBD1 identical over 7 bases. The germline V gene has CDR1 SGHRS and CDR2 YFSETQ. The CDR3 has 14 amino acids. With V trimmed by 2 bases and J by 7 bases, 9 bases remained unmatched. The CDR3 DNA reads TGCGCCAGCAGCTTAAGTCAGACAGGGCGGGAGCAGTACTTC. Translating it yields CASSLSQTGREQYF. Drawing the rest from reference TRBV5-1 and TRBJ2-7, the complete variable domain is KAGVTQTPRYLIKTRGQQVTLSCSPISGHRSVSWYQQTPGQGLQFLFEYFSETQRNKGNFPGRFSGRQFSNSRSEMNVSTLELGDSALYLCASSLSQTGREQYFGPGTRLTVT.

The J gene is TRBJ2-1, the V gene TRBV28; 8 bases map to TRBD2. CDR1 and CDR2 (germline): MDHEN, SYDVKM. The trim removed 2 bases at V and 5 bases at J, leaving 5 bases unmatched. The CDR3 runs to 15 residues. As DNA, the CDR3 is TGTGCCAGCAGTTTAGCAGCGGGAGTGGACAATGAGCAGTTCTTC. Residues: CASSLAAGVDNEQFF.

The J gene is TRBJ2-3, the V gene TRBV7-6, with 12 bases fitting TRBD1. Trimming removed 5 bases from V and 1 base from J; junction bases left unmatched: 4. Germline V lookup: CDR1 SGHVS, CDR2 FNYEAQ. CDR3 length: 16 residues. The CDR3 is CASSQGTGGRTDTQYF. DNA for the CDR3: TGTGCCAGCAGCCAAGGGACAGGGGGCCGCACAGATACGCAGTATTTT.

This clone occurred a few times. The genes are TRBV5-1 and TRBJ1-2; 8 nucleotides agree with TRBD1. CDR1 and CDR2 (germline): SGHRS, YFSETQ. After removal of 0 bases from V and 4 bases from J, the junction contained 5 bases not matched to a gene. The CDR3 contains 15 residues. Here the CDR3 DNA reads TGCGCCAGCAGCTTGGTGCAGGGGGCGGTCTATGGCTACACCTTC. Encoded protein: CASSLVQGAVYGYTF.

The V and J genes are TRBV7-9 and TRBJ1-4, with a possible D match to TRBD1 (6 bases). Trimming stripped 6 bases from V and 10 bases from J, with 12 bases between. The CDR3 loop spans 12 amino acids. The germline gives CDR1 SEHNR, CDR2 FQNEAQ (reference sequence). The CDR3 is CASSWDTRKLFF. The CDR3 DNA reads as TGTGCCAGCAGTTGGGACACCCGAAAACTGTTTTTT. Looking up the rest from reference TRBV7-9 and TRBJ1-4 gives the full variable domain: DTGVSQNPRHKITKRGQNVTFRCDPISEHNRLYWYRQTLGQGPEFLTYFQNEAQLEKSRLLSDRFSAERPKGSFSTLEIQRTEQGDSAMYLCASSWDTRKLFFGSGTQLSVL.

A remark on this clone: Given a far larger clone just one base away, this is likely a sequencing read error. This sequence joins TRBV30 and TRBJ2-7, with D perhaps matching TRBD1 (5 bases). CDR3 length: 14 residues. CDR1 GTSNPN and CDR2 SVGIG come from the germline V gene (reference sequence). This chain's CDR3 is CAWSEGSTTYVQYF. DNA of the CDR3: TGTGCCTGGAGTGAGGGGTCAACCACCTACGTGCAGTACTTC.

The V and J genes are TRBV7-9 and TRBJ1-2, with no clear D. CDR3 length equals 14 residues. Germline lookup yields CDR1 SEHNR and CDR2 FQNEAQ (reference sequence). The germline V and J ends were trimmed by 2 bases and 3 bases, with 10 bases remaining between them. CDR3 sequence (DNA): TGTGCCAGCAGCTTAAAGTCAACGGACTATGGCTACACCTTC. Residues: CASSLKSTDYGYTF.

The chain has TRBV7-3 and TRBJ2-7; TRBD1 aligns across 8 bases. This CDR3 contains 13 residues. Looked up from germline, CDR1 is SGHTA and CDR2 is FQGTGA. V lost 8 bases and J lost 1; bases outside the gene matches: 4. CDR3 protein: CASATGGSYEQYF. DNA for the CDR3: TGTGCCAGCGCCACAGGGGGTTCCTACGAGCAGTACTTC.

The V call is TRBV7-6, the J call TRBJ1-1; D possibly corresponds to TRBD1 (5 bases). V lost 1 base and J 6 bases, leaving 12 bases between the germline ends. Germline V gene lookup returns CDR1 SGHVS and CDR2 FNYEAQ. CDR3 length: 14 amino acids. The CDR3, as DNA: TGTGCCAGCAGCTTAGGTCTTCGGGGCTCTGAAGCTTTCTTT. Amino acid sequence: CASSLGLRGSEAFF.

CDR3 region: CASSRGGTVSYEQYF. The CDR3 DNA follows: TGTGCCAGCAGCCGAGGCGGGACGGTGTCCTACGAGCAGTACTTC. The chain is built from TRBV6-1 and TRBJ2-7, with D possibly matching TRBD2 (6 bases). Trimming cost V 6 bases and J 1 base, with 16 bases left between them. The CDR3 consists of 15 residues. Germline V gives CDR1 MNHNS, CDR2 SASEGT.

This clone was seen a few times. The chain recombines TRBV5-1 with TRBJ2-1; 13 bases fit TRBD2. V was pared by 4 bases and J by 9 bases, with 4 bases of the junction left unmatched. This CDR3 region has 14 residues. From germline, CDR1 is SGHRS and CDR2 YFSETQ. CDR3: CASSTTSGRAEQFF. The CDR3, as DNA: TGCGCCAGCAGCACTACTAGCGGGAGGGCTGAGCAGTTCTTC.

This clone has just a few counts. This rearrangement joins TRBV19 to TRBJ1-1; D perhaps matches TRBD1 (5 bases). The CDR3 spans 11 residues. The germline V gene has CDR1 LNHDA and CDR2 SQIVND (reference sequence). V lost 6 bases and J lost 7, with 9 bases in between. CDR3 in DNA: TGTGCCAGTAGCGACGACAGTGAAGCTTTCTTT. Amino acid sequence: CASSDDSEAFF.

V gene TRBV15 combines with J gene TRBJ2-1, with 10 nucleotides matching TRBD2. Germline CDR1 and CDR2: LNHNV and YYDKDF (reference sequence). The CDR3 consists of 13 residues. V trimming: 6 bases; J trimming: 10 bases; junction bases outside the gene matches: 6. CDR3 residues: CATRASGSGEQFF. CDR3 sequence (DNA): TGTGCCACCAGGGCTAGCGGGAGTGGGGAGCAGTTCTTC. The full variable domain, its missing parts supplied by reference TRBV15 and TRBJ2-1, is DAMVIQNPRYQVTQFGKPVTLSCSQTLNHNVMYWYQQKSSQAPKLLFHYYDKDFNNEADTPDNFQSRRPNTSFCFLDIRSPGLGDTAMYLCATRASGSGEQFFGPGTRLTVL.

This chain uses TRBV21-1 with TRBJ2-7. TRBV21-1 constitutes a pseudogene. This CDR3 is 17 amino acids long. Written as DNA, the CDR3 is TGTGCCAGCAGCACATCCCCGGGGGCAGAAACCTCCTACGAGCAGTACTTC. The encoded protein is CASSTSPGAETSYEQYF.

The chain uses TRBV5-4 and TRBJ2-7; 9 nucleotides match TRBD2. This CDR3 is built from 17 residues. CDR1 and CDR2 from the germline V gene are SGHNT and YYREEE (reference sequence). J gave up 0 bases and V 0 bases, and 7 bases lay outside the gene matches. The CDR3: CASSLGGSGRYSYEQYF. CDR3 DNA: TGTGCCAGCAGCTTGGGAGGCAGCGGGAGGTACTCCTACGAGCAGTACTTC.

In the case of this clone: With a far larger clone one base away, a read error is the likely cause. Additional DNA sequences in this sample encode the identical CDR3. The chain is built from TRBV4-3 and TRBJ2-2; 7 bases align to TRBD2. V lost 3 bases, J lost 6 bases, and 10 bases stayed unmatched. This CDR3 contains 16 residues. The germline CDR1 and CDR2 sequences are LGHNA and YSLEER. Here the CDR3 DNA reads TGCGCCAGCAGCCAGGATACGCTGGGAGGGCCCGGGGAGCTGTTTTTT. Its protein is CASSQDTLGGPGELFF.

The chain employs TRBV25-1 and TRBJ1-1, with no clear D. The CDR3 is made up of 13 amino acids. Germline-derived CDR1 and CDR2 are MGHDK and SYGVNS. The V end lost 6 bases, the J end lost 3 bases, and 11 bases lay between the germline ends. The CDR3 sequence: CASRLTDHTEAFF. DNA for the CDR3: TGTGCCAGCAGGCTGACGGACCACACTGAAGCTTTCTTT.

The V call is TRBV28, the J call TRBJ1-5; a weak D match, TRBD1 (5 bases). Trimming cost V 1 base and J 7 bases, with 11 bases left between them. CDR1 is MDHEN and CDR2 is SYDVKM in the germline V gene. This CDR3 region has 14 residues. This chain's CDR3 is CASSLFGGRQPQHF. The DNA for the CDR3 is TGTGCCAGCAGTTTATTCGGGGGTAGGCAGCCCCAGCATTTT.

The V and J genes are TRBV28 and TRBJ2-1; D remains ambiguous. Germline V CDR1 and CDR2: MDHEN, SYDVKM. Between the trimmed V and J ends, which lost 4 bases and 5 bases, there was a span of 0 bases. The CDR3 covers 10 residues. CDR3 nucleotide sequence: TGTGCCAGCAGTTACAATGAGCAGTTCTTC. Protein sequence: CASSYNEQFF.

This clone was detected many times. This sequence joins TRBV27 and TRBJ2-2; tentative D call: TRBD2 (5 bases). Germline lookup yields CDR1 MNHEY and CDR2 SMNVEV (reference sequence). CDR3 length: 15 amino acids. V was pared by 2 bases and J by 8 bases, with 15 bases between. For the CDR3, the DNA is TGTGCCAGCAGTTTAAGGCTAGCCTTAGGGGGGGAGCTGTTTTTT. Translated, it gives CASSLRLALGGELFF.

This clone was seen a single time. The chain couples TRBV28 to TRBJ2-4; D perhaps matches TRBD2 (6 bases). The CDR3 contains 14 residues. V lost 6 bases, J lost 2 bases, and 11 bases lay in between. Germline V gene lookup returns CDR1 MDHEN and CDR2 SYDVKM. Here the CDR3 reads CASSQGGTKNIQYF. CDR3 coding DNA: TGTGCCAGCAGCCAAGGCGGGACCAAAAACATTCAGTACTTC.

This clone was seen only once. V and J are TRBV7-2 and TRBJ1-2; D is possibly TRBD1 (5 bases). The V end lost 1 base, the J end lost 2 bases, and 8 bases lay between the germline ends. CDR1 and CDR2 from the germline V gene are SGHTA and FQGNSA. The CDR3 is made up of 14 amino acids. CDR3 DNA sequence: TGTGCCAGCAGCTTAGGGGGACTGAACTATGGCTACACCTTC. This encodes CASSLGGLNYGYTF.

The genes are TRBV7-2 and TRBJ1-5; 7 bases map to TRBD1. Germline lookup yields CDR1 SGHTA and CDR2 FQGNSA. The CDR3 contains 14 residues. V was pared by 2 bases and J by 7 bases, with 5 bases of the junction left unmatched. The CDR3, as DNA: TGTGCCAGCAGCTTAAGCAGGGGGAACCAGCCCCAGCATTTT. This codes for CASSLSRGNQPQHF.

The rearrangement links TRBV19 to TRBJ1-1, with D maybe TRBD1 (6 bases). V shed 9 bases and J shed 4 bases, with 18 bases lying between them. Per the germline V gene, CDR1 is LNHDA and CDR2 is SQIVND (reference sequence). The CDR3 contains 14 residues. The CDR3 DNA reads as TGTGCCAGCACACTCGGGACAATCCCCACTGAAGCTTTCTTT. It translates to CASTLGTIPTEAFF.

To note about this clone: A far bigger clonotype differs at one base, so this is likely a read error. The genes are TRBV25-1 and TRBJ1-4; D call uncertain. Germline V gene lookup returns CDR1 MGHDK and CDR2 SYGVNS. The CDR3 runs to 13 residues. V lost 8 bases and J lost 5, with 12 bases in between. CDR3: CASGVAGNEKLFF. CDR3 DNA: TGTGCCAGCGGTGTAGCGGGGAATGAAAAACTGTTTTTT. Full variable domain (remainder filled in from reference TRBV25-1 and TRBJ1-4): EADIYQTPRYLVIGTGKKITLECSQTMGHDKMYWYQQDPGMELHLIHYSYGVNSTEKGDLSSESTVSRIRTEHFPLTLESARPSHTSQYLCASGVAGNEKLFFGSGTQLSVL.

In its sample, this clone was seen a few times. One base separates it from a far larger clone, so it is likely a read error. No conserved phenylalanine or tryptophan is present at the end of the CDR3, so a read error is the likely explanation. The chain combines TRBV11-2 with TRBJ1-2; D unresolved. The length of the CDR3 is 11 residues. Trimming took 5 bases from V and 9 from J, leaving 10 bases between them. Germline CDR1 reads SGHAT; CDR2 reads FQNNGV. The chain's CDR3 is CASSPRISYTL. In nucleotides, the CDR3 is TGTGCCAGCAGCCCCAGGATCAGCTACACCCTC.

This clone was counted at least ten times. V is TRBV30 and J is TRBJ2-6, with a weak D call TRBD2 (6 bases). There are 16 residues in the CDR3. V was cut by 0 bases and J by 4 bases, with 13 bases left in between. In germline, CDR1 is GTSNPN, CDR2 SVGIG (reference sequence). Here the CDR3 DNA reads TGTGCCTGGAGTGTAGGAGGGGTTACAGGGGCCAACGTCCTGACTTTC. Translating it yields CAWSVGGVTGANVLTF.

This clone showed up many times. The chain combines TRBV18 with TRBJ2-1; D remains ambiguous. CDR3 length: 13 amino acids. V lost 2 bases and J lost 3, with 5 bases in between. CDR1 and CDR2 (germline): KGHSH, LQKENI. CDR3 region: CASSPGRYNEQFF. CDR3 DNA sequence: TGTGCCAGCTCACCAGGACGCTACAATGAGCAGTTCTTC.